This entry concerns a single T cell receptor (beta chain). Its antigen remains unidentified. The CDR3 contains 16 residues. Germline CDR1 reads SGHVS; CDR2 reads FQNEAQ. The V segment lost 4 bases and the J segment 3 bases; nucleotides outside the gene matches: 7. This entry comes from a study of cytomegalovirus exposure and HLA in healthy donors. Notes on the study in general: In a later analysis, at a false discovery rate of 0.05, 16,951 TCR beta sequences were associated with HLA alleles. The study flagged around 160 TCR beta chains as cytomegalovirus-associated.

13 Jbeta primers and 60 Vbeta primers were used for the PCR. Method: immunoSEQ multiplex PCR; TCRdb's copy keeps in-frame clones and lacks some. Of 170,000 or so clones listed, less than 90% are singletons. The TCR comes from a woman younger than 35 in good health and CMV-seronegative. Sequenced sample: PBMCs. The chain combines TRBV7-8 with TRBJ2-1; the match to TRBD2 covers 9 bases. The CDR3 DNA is TGTGCCAGCAGCTCCTGGACTAGCGATCACTACAATGAGCAGTTCTTC. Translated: CASSSWTSDHYNEQFF. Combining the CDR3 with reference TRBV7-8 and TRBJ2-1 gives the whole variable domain GAGVSQSPRYKVAKRGQDVALRCDPISGHVSLFWYQQALGQGPEFLTYFQNEAQLDKSGLPSDRFFAERPEGSVSTLKIQRTQQEDSAVYLCASSSWTSDHYNEQFFGPGTRLTVL.